This TCR beta chain was sequenced in a study of blood T cell repertoires in COVID-19. Background on the study: Nucleic acid was either cDNA or gDNA, and it came from T cells, B-cell-depleted T cells, or PBMCs.

This CDR3 has 15 residues. Germline loops: CDR1 KGHSH, CDR2 LQKENI. The trim removed 2 bases at V and 8 bases at J, leaving 11 bases unmatched. Methods used by the authors: Nucleated cell counts were estimated from reference gene primer amplification. TCRdb's table, derived via immunoSEQ multiplex PCR, lists solely in-frame clones and lacks some. D and trimming were read from the DNA, whereas the V and J calls and clone size are those reported in that table. The table includes some 290,000 clones, 81% detected once. The clonotype comes from a woman aged 55-69 years with active or convalescent COVID-19. The material sequenced was peripheral blood. The gene calls are TRBV18 and TRBJ1-2; 7 bases line up with TRBD1. In DNA, the CDR3 is TGTGCCAGCTCACCAACAGTAGGGGGCCTGGGCGGCTACACCTTC. Its translation: CASSPTVGGLGGYTF.